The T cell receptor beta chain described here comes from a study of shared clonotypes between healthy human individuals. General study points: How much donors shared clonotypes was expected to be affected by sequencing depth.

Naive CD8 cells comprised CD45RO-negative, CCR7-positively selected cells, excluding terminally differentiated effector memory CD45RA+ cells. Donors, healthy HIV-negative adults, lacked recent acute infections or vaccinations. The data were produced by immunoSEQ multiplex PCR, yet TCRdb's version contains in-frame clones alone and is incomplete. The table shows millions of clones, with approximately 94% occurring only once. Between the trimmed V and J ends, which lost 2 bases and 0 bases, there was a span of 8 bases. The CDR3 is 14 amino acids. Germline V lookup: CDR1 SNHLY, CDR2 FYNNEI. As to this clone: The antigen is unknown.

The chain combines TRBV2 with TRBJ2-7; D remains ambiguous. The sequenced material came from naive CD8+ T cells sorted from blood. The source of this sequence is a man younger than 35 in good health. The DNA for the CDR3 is TGTGCCAGCAGTGAATCCGACCGCTCCTACGAGCAGTACTTC. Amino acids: CASSESDRSYEQYF.